These 4 T cell receptor beta chains share one sample of origin, sequenced in a study of cytomegalovirus exposure and HLA in healthy donors (TCRdb year 2017). The library was prepared using the immunoSEQ multiplex PCR assay. For the multiplex PCR, a mixture combining 60 forward primers for TCR Vbeta segments and 13 reverse primers for TCR Jbeta segments was used. TCRdb retrieved this table from immuneACCESS and kept in-frame rearrangements only. Not all clones are present; in checked studies, unresolved V genes account for under half, and no reason is known for the remainder. This sample comprises under 200,000 clones, approximately 82% of them detected only once. Around 1.7% of the sample rests with the top ten. The specimen sequenced was PBMCs. The source is a woman between 18 and 29 years old in good health and CMV-seronegative.

The V gene is TRBV4-1, the J gene TRBJ2-1, with TRBD2 as a possible D gene (6 bases). The CDR3 sequence is 16 residues long. Germline lookup yields CDR1 MGHRA and CDR2 YSYEKL. Trimming removed 3 bases from V and 3 bases from J, with 15 bases in between. The CDR3 loop reads CASSQSSGTLYNEQFF. The CDR3 DNA reads TGCGCCAGCAGCCAGTCTTCCGGGACTCTCTACAATGAGCAGTTCTTC.

The gene calls are TRBV2 and TRBJ2-2, with 7 bases that match TRBD1. CDR3 length: 18 amino acids. Germline V gene data show CDR1 as SNHLY and CDR2 as FYNNEI. V lost 0 bases to trimming and J lost 5 bases; unmatched junction nucleotides: 12. The CDR3: CASSEARDGTVWTGELFF. The CDR3, as DNA: TGTGCCAGCAGTGAAGCAAGGGACGGGACAGTATGGACCGGGGAGCTGTTTTTT.

The chain combines TRBV28 with TRBJ1-5; weak D call: TRBD1 (6 bases). The CDR3 covers 16 residues. Germline V gives CDR1 MDHEN, CDR2 SYDVKM. V lost 2 bases and J 5 bases, leaving 16 bases between the germline ends. The CDR3 loop reads CASSLNPAGVYQPQHF. The CDR3 nucleotides are TGTGCCAGCAGTTTAAACCCTGCAGGGGTCTATCAGCCCCAGCATTTT.

The chain links TRBV29-1 to TRBJ1-2; 9 nucleotides align to TRBD1. The germline V gene encodes CDR1 SQVTM and CDR2 ANQGSEA. CDR3 length: 14 amino acids. The V segment lost 7 bases and the J segment 10 bases; nucleotides outside the gene matches: 16. The DNA for the CDR3 is TGCAGCGCTAACAGGGGGCGCGCTGTTGGGGACTACACCTTC. Protein: CSANRGRAVGDYTF.